The following is a T cell receptor (beta chain) sequence with its context. It lacks a known antigen. Within one base of it there is no much larger clone, and no base qualities were kept. Including the terminal cysteine and phenylalanine, the CDR3 comprises 14 residues. Only the CDR3 part of the read is kept: 42 bases, read in frame from the first base. From the germline V gene (reference sequence), CDR1 is MNHEY and CDR2 is SMNVEV. Trimming takes 3 bases from V and 0 bases from J, and the germline ends sit 8 bases apart. Interpreted using the paper, the time point label stands for: baseline before first vaccination. Samples from vaccinated people were obtained from the UK trials COV001 and COV002, which included a single-blind randomized controlled phase 2/3 trial of AZD1222 (ChAdOx1 nCoV-19) in healthy adults. For TCRbeta chain sequencing, PBMC samples were collected from trial participants at day 0 and at day 28 after the second dose.

The CDR3 regions of human TCRbeta chains were analyzed by immunosequencing. In the authors' own workflow: Repertoire TCRs were matched against a reference library of SARS-CoV-2-specific TCRs generated with the MIRA antigen-specificity platform. Breadth meant the fraction of unique TCRs that were SARS-CoV-2-associated, whereas depth meant the fraction of total T cells that were SARS-CoV-2-associated. Using the MIRA data, every spike-specific TCR was mapped to the spike region that the TCR reacted to and assigned to either a CD4 or a CD8 class. Log10-transformed breadth and depth values were compared by one-way ANOVA with Sidak's multiple comparisons tests. TCRdb stores this immuneACCESS table with in-frame sequences only. Part of the clones is absent; in the studies checked, under half of the shortfall reflects unresolved V genes, and no reason is known for the rest. V and J calls and clone size are as listed in that table; D and trimming were resolved from the DNA. This sample gives 150,000 to 200,000 clones in total; 94% of them show up just once. About 0.64% of the sample lies in the top ten.

The data are from a study of T cell responses to AZD1222 COVID-19 vaccine (dated by TCRdb to the early 2020s). Broadly, across the study: Because spike-specific TCR depth and breadth did not differ between the two schedules, AZD1222 recipients who got a second dose at roughly 4 weeks were pooled with those who got a second dose at roughly 12 weeks. A total of about 240 trial participants underwent TCR sequencing, of whom some 210 received two doses of AZD1222 and some 25 received two doses of the MenACWY control vaccine. Trial participants were enrolled by age into subgroups of 18-55, 56-69 and 70-plus years, and about 150, 27 and 61 TCR-sequenced participants, respectively, were included in these subgroups. Results and caveats for the whole study, not just this receptor: Conclusions about previously exposed vaccinees are limited, since just a handful of AZD1222 recipients were seropositive for SARS-CoV-2 at baseline. Participants were mostly white British and included more females than males, and it was suggested by the authors that clonal diversity may have been underestimated. Spike-specific TCR breadth and depth rose significantly after two AZD1222 doses compared with day 0 and with MenACWY recipients. Because no day 14 peak-response samples were available, the repertoires could be characterized only after the peak T cell response. The vaccine-associated CD4 TCRs covered the entire spike protein, and the dominant responses fell in regions 160-218 and 743-854. Reportedly, close to half of the unique spike-specific TCRs recognized epitopes lying outside the regions that are mutated in the B.1.351 and B.1.1.7 variants. The 56-69-year group was small, and its depth increase did not reach significance, likely because of low power.

Rearrangement joined TRBV27 to TRBJ1-2; no D gene is confidently identified. Sequencing used peripheral blood, obtained on day 0 of AZD1222 vaccination. This receptor was obtained from an adult in good health. The CDR3 protein: CASSLGTSNYGYTF. The DNA sequence is given as TGTGCCAGCAGTTTGGGTACATCTAACTATGGCTACACCTTC.